The 26 T cell receptor beta chains below all came from one sample that was sequenced in a study of blood T cell repertoires in COVID-19. The repertoire was sequenced with immunoSEQ multiplex PCR; TCRdb's copy has only in-frame clones and lacks some. This sample has about 240,000 clones, with about four fifths found just once. Sequencing used peripheral blood. The source of these receptors is a woman at least 80 years old with acute or convalescent COVID-19.

This sequence joins TRBV7-2 and TRBJ1-6; TRBD1 matches at 7 bases. There are 16 residues in the CDR3. The germline V gene encodes CDR1 SGHTA and CDR2 FQGNSA. The J segment lost 5 bases and the V segment lost 5 bases, leaving 9 bases of the junction unmatched. CDR3 sequence (DNA): TGTGCCAGCAGCCTCCGGGACAGACTCGATAATTCACCCCTCCACTTT. Encoded protein: CASSLRDRLDNSPLHF.

This clone was detected only a few times. The chain recombines TRBV5-1 with TRBJ2-7; unclear D gene. The CDR3 is 11 amino acids. Looked up from germline, CDR1 is SGHRS and CDR2 is YFSETQ. V was cut by 4 bases and J by 3 bases, with 5 bases left in between. CDR3 DNA: TGCGCCAGCAGCGCTAACTACGAGCAGTACTTC. This sequence encodes CASSANYEQYF.

The rearrangement joins TRBV5-6 to TRBJ2-5; a possible D gene is TRBD1 (6 bases). The V gene lost 4 bases and the J gene lost 5 bases, with 12 bases spanning the gap. Per germline, CDR1 SGHDT and CDR2 YYEEEE. CDR3 length equals 13 residues. Written as DNA, the CDR3 is TGTGCCAGCAGCCCAACAGGGCGGGAGACCCAGTACTTC. Amino acids: CASSPTGRETQYF.

This clone showed up just a few times. The chain has TRBV29-1 and TRBJ1-1, with D possibly TRBD1 on 5 matching bases. The CDR3 is 14 residues long. Trimming left V 5 bases short and J 1 base short, with 14 bases between. The V gene's germline CDR1 is SQVTM and CDR2 ANQGSEA. The chain's CDR3 is CSVPHRKGNTEAFF. For the CDR3, the DNA is TGCAGCGTTCCACACAGGAAGGGGAACACTGAAGCTTTCTTT. The full variable domain, its missing parts supplied by reference TRBV29-1 and TRBJ1-1, is SAVISQKPSRDICQRGTSLTIQCQVDSQVTMMFWYRQQPGQSLTLIATANQGSEATYESGFVIDKFPISRPNLTFSTLTVSNMSPEDSSIYLCSVPHRKGNTEAFFGQGTRLTVV.

The V and J genes are TRBV11-2 and TRBJ1-6; the D gene is possibly TRBD1 (5 bases). Trimming removed 4 bases at V and 7 bases at J, with 17 bases between. Germline loops: CDR1 SGHAT, CDR2 FQNNGV. The CDR3 sequence is 16 residues long. The CDR3 is CASSSPVGPLNSPLHF. CDR3 in DNA: TGTGCCAGCAGCTCGCCCGTGGGGCCATTAAATTCACCCCTCCACTTT.

Written as DNA, the CDR3 is TGTGCCAGCAGTGATCGGGTGCTAGCGGGGGGGCATAGTGATACGCAGTATTTT. It is translated as CASSDRVLAGGHSDTQYF. The chain is built from TRBV2 and TRBJ2-3; 12 bases map to TRBD2. Unmatched junction bases numbered 13, after V lost 3 bases and J lost 6 bases. The CDR3 has 18 amino acids. Germline loops: CDR1 SNHLY, CDR2 FYNNEI.

This clone is a singleton in its sample. The chain links TRBV24-1 to TRBJ1-1; 7 bases line up with TRBD1. The CDR3 covers 16 residues. V lost 2 bases, J lost 1 base, and 6 bases stayed unmatched. Germline-derived CDR1 and CDR2 are KGHDR and SFDVKD. The CDR3 DNA reads TGTGCCACCAGTGATTCTACGACAGGGAAGAACACTGAAGCTTTCTTT. Translating gives CATSDSTTGKNTEAFF.

The rearrangement links TRBV28 to TRBJ1-4, with a possible D match to TRBD1 (6 bases). Germline V gene sequence: CDR1 MDHEN, CDR2 SYDVKM. CDR3 size: 14 residues. V lost 6 bases to trimming and J lost 8 bases, with 16 bases between them. This CDR3 is CASRWGGGREKLFF. In DNA form, the CDR3 reads TGTGCCAGCAGGTGGGGAGGGGGAAGGGAAAAACTGTTTTTT.

The chain joins TRBV5-6 to TRBJ2-1; TRBD1 agrees at 8 bases. The CDR3 is made up of 14 amino acids. Germline CDR1 is SGHDT and CDR2 is YYEEEE. The junction had 7 bases not matched to a gene; V was cut back by 2 bases and J by 9 bases. The CDR3 DNA reads TGTGCCAGCAGCTTAAGGCAGGGGGCAGGTGAGCAGTTCTTC. This translates into CASSLRQGAGEQFF.

The chain joins TRBV27 to TRBJ1-5; D uncertain. Trimming shortened V by 3 bases and J by 6 bases, and 9 bases separated the two germline ends. From germline, CDR1 is MNHEY and CDR2 SMNVEV (reference sequence). The CDR3 is made up of 13 amino acids. The CDR3 DNA is TGTGCCAGCAGTTTGATGGGAGGTCAGCCCCAGCATTTT. Translated, it gives CASSLMGGQPQHF.

The J gene is TRBJ1-1, the V gene TRBV28; D perhaps matches TRBD1 (5 bases). Trimming stripped 11 bases from V and 1 base from J, with 17 bases between. The germline V gene encodes CDR1 MDHEN and CDR2 SYDVKM. This CDR3 spans 14 amino acids. CDR3 region: CAPGGGWGNTEAFF. For the CDR3, the DNA is TGTGCCCCCGGGGGGGGATGGGGGAACACTGAAGCTTTCTTT.

The chain has TRBV12-3 or TRBV12-4 and TRBJ1-5, with 9 bases aligning to TRBD1. The CDR3 is made up of 13 amino acids. The V and J ends lost 5 bases and 7 bases, in that order; junction bases with no gene match: 3. CDR3 DNA sequence: TGTGCCAGCAGTATACAGGGGGCACAGCCCCAGCATTTT. Its protein is CASSIQGAQPQHF.

The gene calls are TRBV5-1 and TRBJ1-2; 7 nucleotides align to TRBD1. The CDR3 extends over 15 amino acids. V shed 4 bases and J 8 bases; nucleotides not matched to a gene: 14. Per the germline V gene, CDR1 is SGHRS and CDR2 is YFSETQ. CDR3 region: CASSLRDRGMRGYTF. CDR3 nucleotides: TGCGCCAGCAGCCTACGGGACAGAGGCATGCGAGGCTACACCTTC.

The genes are TRBV6-6 and TRBJ2-1, with 8 bases matching TRBD2. CDR3 size: 16 residues. The V segment lost 5 bases and the J segment 1 base; nucleotides outside the gene matches: 7. Per germline, CDR1 MNHNY and CDR2 SVGAGI (reference sequence). The CDR3 DNA is TGTGCCAGCAGTCGCTTGGGCGGGGGGTCCTACAATGAGCAGTTCTTC. It encodes CASSRLGGGSYNEQFF.

A remark on this clone: The sample holds other DNA sequences that translate to the same CDR3. The CDR3 nucleotides are TGTGCCAGCAGTTCCCCGGGACAGGGGAACTATGGCTACACCTTC. Its protein is CASSSPGQGNYGYTF. The V call is TRBV28, the J call TRBJ1-2, with 10 bases that match TRBD1. Per germline, CDR1 MDHEN and CDR2 SYDVKM. This CDR3 region has 15 residues. The V segment lost 4 bases and the J segment 2 bases; nucleotides outside the gene matches: 4.

The chain uses TRBV6-1 and TRBJ2-7, with D perhaps matching TRBD1 (6 bases). The length of the CDR3 is 13 residues. In germline, CDR1 is MNHNS, CDR2 SASEGT. The V end was cut by 3 bases, the J end by 10 bases, with 16 bases between. The CDR3 DNA is TGTGCCAGCAGTGACCCCGGACAGAGGAGTCAGTACTTC. Protein sequence: CASSDPGQRSQYF.

This chain connects TRBV9 to TRBJ2-3; D may be TRBD2 (6 bases). CDR1 and CDR2 from the germline V gene are SGDLS and YYNGEE. The V end lost 7 bases, the J end lost 1 base, and 19 bases lay between the germline ends. CDR3 length equals 16 residues. This CDR3 is CASCKTRGKGTDTQYF. The DNA of the CDR3 is TGTGCCAGCTGCAAGACTCGGGGGAAGGGCACAGATACGCAGTATTTT. Based on the CDR3 plus reference TRBV9 and TRBJ2-3, the full variable domain is DSGVTQTPKHLITATGQRVTLRCSPRSGDLSVYWYQQSLDQGLQFLIQYYNGEERAKGNILERFSAQQFPDLHSELNLSSLELGDSALYFCASCKTRGKGTDTQYFGPGTRLTVL.

The table lists this clone with a count of one. Additional DNA sequences in this sample encode the identical CDR3. V and J are TRBV2 and TRBJ2-7; no clear D gene. The CDR3 runs 11 residues. The V and J ends lost 5 bases and 1 base respectively, with 3 bases between them. The germline CDR1 and CDR2 sequences are SNHLY and FYNNEI. CDR3 DNA sequence: TGTGCCAGCAGTCCGTCCTACGAGCAGTACTTC. This encodes CASSPSYEQYF.

The gene calls are TRBV18 and TRBJ1-6; D call uncertain. CDR1 and CDR2 (germline): KGHSH, LQKENI. The CDR3 covers 14 residues. Deletions cut 2 bases from V and 8 bases from J, with 10 bases between. CDR3 residues: CASSPSESDSPLHF. CDR3 sequence (DNA): TGTGCCAGCTCACCAAGCGAATCTGATTCACCCCTCCACTTT.

This chain uses TRBV5-1 with TRBJ1-1, with no clear D. V was clipped by 5 bases and J by 3 bases, with 14 bases between them. This CDR3 contains 14 residues. Germline CDR1 and CDR2: SGHRS and YFSETQ. CDR3 loop: CASRKKAEDTEAFF. DNA for the CDR3: TGCGCCAGCAGGAAAAAGGCCGAGGACACTGAAGCTTTCTTT.

The chain links TRBV7-2 to TRBJ2-3; TRBD1 agrees at 12 bases. The germline CDR1 and CDR2 sequences are SGHTA and FQGNSA. The CDR3 spans 16 residues. V was clipped by 5 bases and J by 3 bases; unmatched bases: 6. This CDR3 reads CASSPGTGGVTDTQYF. The CDR3, as DNA: TGTGCCAGCAGCCCCGGGACAGGGGGCGTGACAGATACGCAGTATTTT.

The genes are TRBV9 and TRBJ2-3; 9 nucleotides agree with TRBD2. Germline V lookup: CDR1 SGDLS, CDR2 YYNGEE. The V segment lost 4 bases and the J segment 1 base; nucleotides outside the gene matches: 10. The CDR3 runs to 17 residues. This chain's CDR3 is CASSPGGSSGGTDTQYF. The CDR3 bases are TGTGCCAGCAGCCCCGGGGGGTCTAGCGGGGGCACAGATACGCAGTATTTT.

The V gene is TRBV20-1, the J gene TRBJ2-3; 15 bases agree with TRBD2. Trimming removed 3 bases from V and 2 bases from J; junction bases left unmatched: 3. The CDR3 has 16 residues. Per germline, CDR1 DFQATT and CDR2 SNEGSKA (reference sequence). CDR3 sequence: CSASGLAGGYTDTQYF. DNA of the CDR3: TGCAGTGCTAGTGGACTAGCGGGGGGGTACACAGATACGCAGTATTTT.

In this sample, this clone turned up a few times. The genes are TRBV7-2 and TRBJ2-2, with D tentatively TRBD1 (6 bases). Trimming removed 1 base at V and 1 base at J, with 7 bases between. This CDR3 has 15 amino acids. Germline V gene lookup returns CDR1 SGHTA and CDR2 FQGNSA. The CDR3 reads CASSLETGNTGELFF. As DNA, the CDR3 is TGTGCCAGCAGCTTAGAGACAGGGAACACCGGGGAGCTGTTTTTT.

This clone was observed once. This rearrangement joins TRBV7-3 to TRBJ2-2, with TRBD2 as a possible D gene (7 bases). Trimming removed 3 bases at V and 6 bases at J, with 14 bases between. From germline, CDR1 is SGHTA and CDR2 FQGTGA. This CDR3 has 15 residues. The CDR3 bases are TGTGCCAGCAGCTTGGGGGCGGGAGAGGCCGGGGAGCTGTTTTTT. Its protein product is CASSLGAGEAGELFF. The full variable domain, rest sourced from reference TRBV7-3 and TRBJ2-2, is GAGVSQTPSNKVTEKGKYVELRCDPISGHTALYWYRQSLGQGPEFLIYFQGTGAADDSGLPNDRFFAVRPEGSVSTLKIQRTERGDSAVYLCASSLGAGEAGELFFGEGSRLTVL.

CDR3 nucleotide sequence: TGTGCCAGCAGCCGAGGGACAGGGTACACTGAAGCTTTCTTT. It translates to CASSRGTGYTEAFF. The chain employs TRBV3-1 (or the pseudogene TRBV3-2) and TRBJ1-1, with 9 positions matching TRBD1. After removal of 4 bases from V and 3 bases from J, the junction contained 3 bases not matched to a gene. The CDR3 length is 14 residues. Germline-derived CDR1 and CDR2 are LGHDT and YNNKEL (reference sequence).